This T cell receptor (beta chain) was sequenced during a study of blood T cell repertoires in COVID-19. This clone was counted a few times. The V end lost 5 bases, the J end lost 3 bases, and 17 bases lay between the germline ends. The CDR3 extends over 15 amino acids. Germline assignment: CDR1 SGHNT and CDR2 YYREEE (reference sequence). Original processing methods: Researchers report that nucleated cell counts were estimated from reference gene primer amplification. Here immunoSEQ multiplex PCR was the method, and the copy in TCRdb shows in-frame clones only, minus some. V, J and clone size derive from that table, while D and trimming were established from the DNA sequence. In the table there are approximately 240,000 clones, around 80% of which are singletons.

The source is a woman aged 25 to 45 with COVID-19, enrolled during active disease. Input material: peripheral blood. The chain is built from TRBV5-4 and TRBJ1-1; D might be TRBD1 (5 bases). DNA for the CDR3: TGTGCCAGCAGTCCCGGGGGTCAGGGTCACACTGAAGCTTTCTTT. Translation: CASSPGGQGHTEAFF.